A single sample gave rise to the 7 T cell receptor beta chains below, sequenced in a study of T cells in Graves' hyperthyroidism and ophthalmopathy. Researchers amplified the TCR beta CDR3 regions from RNA transcripts. HTBI primers were used for first-round RT-PCR of the TCR CDR3. TCRdb itself ran the multiplex PCR reads through MiXCR, one entry per CDR3 protein. The profile shows about 500,000 distinct CDR3 sequences, roughly a sixth of them singletons. Material for sequencing was blood. These receptors all come from a woman between 18 and 30 years old with Graves' ophthalmopathy.

This clonotype appeared a few times. V usage is TRBV9 and J usage is TRBJ2-4, with 10 nucleotides matching TRBD1. The CDR3 loop spans 16 amino acids. CDR1 and CDR2 (germline): SGDLS, YYNGEE. After removal of 0 bases from V and 8 bases from J, the junction contained 8 bases not matched to a gene. CDR3: CASSVEEGTGVDIQYF. The CDR3 DNA follows: TGTGCCAGCAGCGTAGAAGAAGGGACAGGGGTAGACATTCAGTACTTC.

This clonotype was picked up many times. This chain joins TRBV12-3 or TRBV12-4 and TRBJ1-1, with D hard to call. Trimming removed 3 bases from V and 1 base from J, with 6 bases in between. CDR3 length equals 13 residues. DNA for the CDR3: TGTGCCAGCAGTTTTTTCAAGAACACTGAAGCTTTCTTT. As protein: CASSFFKNTEAFF.

This clonotype was seen only a few times. V and J are TRBV6-2 or TRBV6-3 and TRBJ2-7; maybe TRBD2 (5 bases). The CDR3 length is 12 residues. Germline-derived CDR1 and CDR2 are MNHEY and SVGEGT. V gave up 3 bases and J gave up 6 bases, with 9 bases separating them. As DNA, the CDR3 is TGTGCCAGCAGTTATCGGGGTTCCGAGCAGTACTTC. This gives the protein CASSYRGSEQYF.

At least ten counts were recorded for this clonotype. This chain joins TRBV6-2 or TRBV6-3 and TRBJ2-7; 9 nucleotides align to TRBD2. Germline V gene data show CDR1 as MNHEY and CDR2 as SVGEGT. Germline trimming cut 8 bases from V and 2 bases from J; bases unmatched to any gene: 7. The CDR3 has 14 amino acids. CDR3 sequence reads: CASLRLADTYEQYF. CDR3 in DNA: TGTGCCAGCCTTCGACTAGCGGATACCTACGAGCAGTACTTC.

This clonotype was picked up many times. The genes are TRBV28 and TRBJ2-7; no clear D gene. The CDR3 is 13 residues long. The germline gives CDR1 MDHEN, CDR2 SYDVKM. V was shortened by 0 bases and J by 0 bases, with 3 bases between the two germline ends. The CDR3 sequence is CASSLWGSYEQYF. For the CDR3, the DNA is TGTGCCAGCAGTTTATGGGGCTCCTACGAGCAGTACTTC.

V usage is TRBV20-1 and J usage is TRBJ2-5, with 10 bases matching TRBD2. This CDR3 has 16 residues. Germline V lookup: CDR1 DFQATT, CDR2 SNEGSKA (reference sequence). The V gene end was trimmed by 0 bases and the J gene end by 0 bases; junction bases not matched to a gene: 4. This chain's CDR3 is CSARELSGGDQETQYF. The CDR3 DNA reads TGCAGTGCTAGAGAGCTGAGCGGGGGGGACCAAGAGACCCAGTACTTC.

This rearrangement joins TRBV19 to TRBJ2-1, with D possibly TRBD2 on 6 matching bases. Trimming pared 1 base from V and 3 bases from J, leaving 7 bases between. The CDR3 runs 14 residues. In germline, CDR1 is LNHDA, CDR2 SQIVND (reference sequence). CDR3 sequence reads: CASSIGTIYNEQFF. The CDR3 coding sequence is TGTGCCAGTAGTATAGGGACTATCTACAATGAGCAGTTCTTC.